What follows are 9 T cell receptor beta chains derived from one specimen sequenced in a study of response to subunit inactivated influenza vaccine. MiXCR was run by TCRdb on the RT-PCR reads, yielding one entry per CDR3 protein. Of about half a million distinct CDR3 sequences in the sample, about 25% are singletons; the top ten hold under 2.5%. This specimen was CD4+ T cells sorted from PBMCs, taken 4 to 6 days after vaccination. The receptors shown here come from a man aged 50 to 59 who received an inactivated influenza vaccine.

This clonotype was seen many times. This chain uses TRBV4-2 with TRBJ2-7; D might be TRBD1 (6 bases). This CDR3 is built from 15 residues. Germline lookup yields CDR1 LGHNA and CDR2 YNFKEQ. The V end was cut by 0 bases, the J end by 3 bases, with 12 bases between. This chain's CDR3 is CASSQDDRSNYEQYF. The CDR3 DNA is TGTGCCAGCAGCCAAGATGACAGGTCGAACTACGAGCAGTACTTC.

The CDR3 loop is CAIGQDRAGELFF. For the CDR3, the DNA is TGTGCCATCGGCCAGGACAGGGCCGGGGAGCTGTTTTTT. V usage is TRBV10-3 and J usage is TRBJ2-2, with 8 bases aligning to TRBD1. With 8 bases clipped from V and 6 bases from J, the junction kept 5 bases outside the gene matches. The CDR3 sequence is 13 residues long. From germline, CDR1 is ENHRY and CDR2 SYGVKD.

The V gene is TRBV5-1, the J gene TRBJ2-7; D is unresolved. Germline loops: CDR1 SGHRS, CDR2 YFSETQ. Trimming took off 5 bases at V and 2 bases at J, with 5 bases between the two ends. This CDR3 region has 11 residues. The CDR3 reads CASRATYEQYF. The DNA of the CDR3 is TGCGCCAGCAGGGCCACCTACGAGCAGTACTTC.

V is TRBV28 and J is TRBJ2-7; D remains ambiguous. The CDR3 runs 13 residues. The V end was cut by 10 bases, the J end by 9 bases, with 22 bases between. Germline V lookup: CDR1 MDHEN, CDR2 SYDVKM. The CDR3 DNA sequence: TGTGCCATGGGCCCCGGGCTCATCTACTGGCAGTACTTC. Its translation is CAMGPGLIYWQYF.

This chain links TRBV27 with TRBJ2-7, with 9 bases lining up with TRBD1. CDR1 is MNHEY and CDR2 is SMNVEV in the germline V gene (reference sequence). Trimming at V came to 2 bases and at J to 4 bases, leaving 12 bases not matched to a gene. The CDR3 is 17 amino acids. The CDR3 loop is CASSLRFGQGKLYEQYF. CDR3 nucleotides: TGTGCCAGCAGTTTACGATTCGGACAGGGGAAACTTTACGAGCAGTACTTC.

The sample holds a few counts of this clonotype. The chain recombines TRBV11-2 with TRBJ2-7, with D maybe TRBD1 (5 bases). The CDR3 has 14 amino acids. Germline loops: CDR1 SGHAT, CDR2 FQNNGV. With 1 base removed from V and 4 bases from J, the gap between germline ends came to 11 bases. In DNA form, the CDR3 reads TGTGCCAGCAGCTTAGTTCCAGGGATGTACGAGCAGTACTTC. Translating gives CASSLVPGMYEQYF.

The chain carries TRBV24-1 and TRBJ2-7; D might be TRBD1 or TRBD2, each matching 6 bases. There are 12 residues in the CDR3. Germline CDR1 is KGHDR and CDR2 is SFDVKD. The CDR3 region is CVKGGPPYEQYF. The CDR3 nucleotides are TGTGTCAAGGGGGGACCACCCTACGAGCAGTACTTC.

V gene TRBV16 combines with J gene TRBJ2-1; 9 bases map to TRBD1. V lost 1 base to trimming and J lost 7 bases; unmatched junction nucleotides: 2. The CDR3 spans 14 residues. The germline CDR1 and CDR2 sequences are KGHSY and FQNENV. CDR3 loop: CASSQWDRVNEQFF. In nucleotides, the CDR3 is TGTGCCAGCAGCCAATGGGACAGGGTGAATGAGCAGTTCTTC.

This rearrangement joins TRBV6-1 to TRBJ2-2; 8 bases are a match to TRBD1. With 4 bases clipped from V and 1 base from J, the junction kept 8 bases outside the gene matches. The CDR3 runs 17 residues. The germline V gene encodes CDR1 MNHNS and CDR2 SASEGT. CDR3 nucleotide sequence: TGTGCCAGCAGTGGACGGACAGGGCCCTTGAACACCGGGGAGCTGTTTTTT. Translation: CASSGRTGPLNTGELFF.